These T cell receptor beta chains were read from a single sample in a study of blood T cell repertoires in COVID-19. Here immunoSEQ multiplex PCR was the method, and the copy in TCRdb shows in-frame clones only, minus some. The table has approximately 120,000 clones, approximately 83% seen once. The sequenced sample was peripheral blood. The source is a woman older than 75 with acute or convalescent COVID-19. CDR3s include the opening cysteine and the closing phenylalanine or tryptophan. Fields, in order: J gene, V gene, clone size, CDR3 protein. The size of a clone is reported for some rows only, either as once, few or many, or as a class for expanded clones.

j_call: TRBJ1-3
v_call: TRBV4-2
clone_size: .
cdr3_aa: CASSQDSSSGDRGNTIYF

j_call: TRBJ1-1
v_call: TRBV12-3/TRBV12-4
clone_size: .
cdr3_aa: CASSFSQRTEAFF

j_call: TRBJ2-1
v_call: TRBV5-1
clone_size: .
cdr3_aa: CASRVTSGYNEQFF

j_call: TRBJ1-1
v_call: TRBV7-8
clone_size: .
cdr3_aa: CASSPNTGVAEAFF

j_call: TRBJ2-6
v_call: TRBV10-2
clone_size: .
cdr3_aa: CASSDRTGSSSGANVLTF

j_call: TRBJ1-1
v_call: TRBV6-1
clone_size: .
cdr3_aa: CASSEPGKNEAFF

j_call: TRBJ1-1
v_call: TRBV6-4
clone_size: .
cdr3_aa: CASSTQRSGGLTEAFF

j_call: TRBJ2-1
v_call: TRBV27
clone_size: .
cdr3_aa: CASSFSQDEQFF

j_call: TRBJ1-6
v_call: TRBV28
clone_size: few
cdr3_aa: CASSLEVRASPLHF

j_call: TRBJ1-3
v_call: TRBV11-2
clone_size: .
cdr3_aa: CASSLDVRASGNTIYF

j_call: TRBJ1-1
v_call: TRBV20-1
clone_size: .
cdr3_aa: CSAQTQGPAFF

j_call: TRBJ1-6
v_call: TRBV6-5
clone_size: .
cdr3_aa: CASSTRRFERSPLHF

j_call: TRBJ1-3
v_call: TRBV4-2
clone_size: .
cdr3_aa: CASSQSYHDTGNTIYF

j_call: TRBJ1-2
v_call: TRBV18
clone_size: once
cdr3_aa: CASSPPLAGYYGYTF

j_call: TRBJ2-7
v_call: TRBV2
clone_size: .
cdr3_aa: CASTRGPLSYEQYF

j_call: TRBJ1-6
v_call: TRBV18
clone_size: .
cdr3_aa: CASSPSAGGSSSPLHF

j_call: TRBJ2-2
v_call: TRBV18
clone_size: .
cdr3_aa: CASSQPDRFPGELFF

j_call: TRBJ1-3
v_call: TRBV6-5
clone_size: .
cdr3_aa: CASRQSSGNTIYF

j_call: TRBJ2-2
v_call: TRBV6-4
clone_size: .
cdr3_aa: CASSVGVQDGELFF

j_call: TRBJ1-5
v_call: TRBV6-2/TRBV6-3
clone_size: few
cdr3_aa: CASSYVQGNQPQHF

j_call: TRBJ1-2
v_call: TRBV7-9
clone_size: .
cdr3_aa: CASGTGYRIPNYGYTF

j_call: TRBJ1-6
v_call: TRBV2
clone_size: .
cdr3_aa: CASSRDRDSLYF

j_call: TRBJ1-1
v_call: TRBV4-1
clone_size: .
cdr3_aa: CASSQGEDDRAVSEAFF

j_call: TRBJ1-4
v_call: TRBV5-4
clone_size: .
cdr3_aa: CASSSGVNEKLFF

j_call: TRBJ2-1
v_call: TRBV5-1
clone_size: .
cdr3_aa: CASRTGNEQFF

j_call: TRBJ1-4
v_call: TRBV19
clone_size: once
cdr3_aa: CASSIRTNEKLFF

j_call: TRBJ1-1
v_call: TRBV28
clone_size: .
cdr3_aa: CASSFSGNTEAFF

j_call: TRBJ1-6
v_call: TRBV5-1
clone_size: .
cdr3_aa: CASSPGGSPLHF

j_call: TRBJ1-6
v_call: TRBV5-4
clone_size: .
cdr3_aa: CASSQNSDSPLHF

j_call: TRBJ1-6
v_call: TRBV2
clone_size: .
cdr3_aa: CASSVGQGRGSPLHF

j_call: TRBJ1-6
v_call: TRBV18
clone_size: .
cdr3_aa: CASSPLPDRTYNSPLHF

j_call: TRBJ1-6
v_call: TRBV28
clone_size: .
cdr3_aa: CATDRELVSPLHF

j_call: TRBJ2-2
v_call: TRBV19
clone_size: few
cdr3_aa: CASRHQRTGELFF

j_call: TRBJ1-1
v_call: TRBV7-3
clone_size: .
cdr3_aa: CASHSTTTGRTEAFF

j_call: TRBJ1-2
v_call: TRBV4-3
clone_size: .
cdr3_aa: CASSQLEEPGAVYGYTF

j_call: TRBJ1-2
v_call: TRBV5-1
clone_size: .
cdr3_aa: CASSNNANYGYTF

j_call: TRBJ1-1
v_call: TRBV9
clone_size: .
cdr3_aa: CASSESRGGGNTEAFF

j_call: TRBJ2-3
v_call: TRBV9
clone_size: .
cdr3_aa: CASSVDPLQDTQYF

j_call: TRBJ1-5
v_call: TRBV3-1/TRBV3-2
clone_size: .
cdr3_aa: CASSQKGQGRTTKPLNQPQHF

j_call: TRBJ1-4
v_call: TRBV7-9
clone_size: .
cdr3_aa: CASRIGQGVNEKLFF

j_call: TRBJ1-6
v_call: TRBV4-1
clone_size: .
cdr3_aa: CASSQDPTVVPGSYNSPLHF

j_call: TRBJ1-2
v_call: TRBV19
clone_size: .
cdr3_aa: CASSPNRGANYGYTF

j_call: TRBJ1-2
v_call: TRBV29-1
clone_size: .
cdr3_aa: CSVEEDEGIYGYTF

j_call: TRBJ1-5
v_call: TRBV6-2/TRBV6-3
clone_size: few
cdr3_aa: CASSQQGGSNQPQHF

j_call: TRBJ2-7
v_call: TRBV3-1/TRBV3-2
clone_size: .
cdr3_aa: CASSQDFGTLSYEQYF

j_call: TRBJ2-3
v_call: TRBV7-3
clone_size: once
cdr3_aa: CASSPRQGATDTQYF

j_call: TRBJ1-4
v_call: TRBV9
clone_size: .
cdr3_aa: CAPRGGTRREKLFF

j_call: TRBJ1-6
v_call: TRBV27
clone_size: .
cdr3_aa: CASSLHPGGNSPLHF

j_call: TRBJ1-6
v_call: TRBV7-8
clone_size: .
cdr3_aa: CASSRGQGNSPLHF

j_call: TRBJ2-7
v_call: TRBV11-2
clone_size: few
cdr3_aa: CASSLLWETYEQYF

j_call: TRBJ1-4
v_call: TRBV29-1
clone_size: once
cdr3_aa: CSVRGSEKLFF

j_call: TRBJ1-2
v_call: TRBV2
clone_size: few
cdr3_aa: CASINRDRSRYGYTF

j_call: TRBJ2-5
v_call: TRBV10-3
clone_size: .
cdr3_aa: CAISDPRRGTETQYF